This TCR beta chain was profiled in a study of cytomegalovirus exposure and HLA in healthy donors. About the study: Of all 400 or so donors who were genotyped, around 82% belonged to the Caucasian-associated ancestry cluster. Whole-study results and caveats: There were some public TCRs occurring in many donors, but most TCR sequences were rare. Later analysis identified a missense DCLRE1C variant that was linked to TCR beta V- and J-gene trimming. Some V segments (TRBV6-2 and TRBV6-3 among them) were excluded as indistinguishable.

PCR amplification relied on 60 Vbeta primers (plus 13 Jbeta primers). Measured with immunoSEQ multiplex PCR; TCRdb has only the in-frame clones, and not every one. This sample has fewer than 110,000 clones; roughly 80% occur once, and the top ten carry about 2.5%. The germline gives CDR1 LNHDA, CDR2 SQIVND (reference sequence). The CDR3 contains 14 residues. Trimming pared 5 bases from V and 5 bases from J, leaving 15 bases between. A note on this clone: Its antigen is currently unknown.

Sequencing was carried out using PBMCs. The chain has TRBV19 and TRBJ2-5; D might be TRBD1 (6 bases). The origin of this receptor is a man aged 25-45 years in good health and CMV-seropositive. The CDR3 is CASSLYDRPETQYF. For the CDR3, the DNA is TGTGCCAGTAGTCTATACGACAGGCCCGAGACCCAGTACTTC.